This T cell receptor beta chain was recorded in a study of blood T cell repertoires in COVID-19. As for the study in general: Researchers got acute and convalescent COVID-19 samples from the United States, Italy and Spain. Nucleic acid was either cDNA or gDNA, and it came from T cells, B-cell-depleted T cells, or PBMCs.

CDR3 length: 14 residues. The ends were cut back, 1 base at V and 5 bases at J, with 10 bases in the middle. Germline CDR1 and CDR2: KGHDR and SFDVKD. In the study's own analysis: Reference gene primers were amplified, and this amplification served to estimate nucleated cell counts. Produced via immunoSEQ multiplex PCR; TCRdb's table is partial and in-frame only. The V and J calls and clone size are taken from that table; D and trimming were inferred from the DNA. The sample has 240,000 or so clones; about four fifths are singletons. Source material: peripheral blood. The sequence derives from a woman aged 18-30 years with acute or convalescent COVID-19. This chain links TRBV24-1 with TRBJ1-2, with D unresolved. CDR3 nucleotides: TGTGCCACCAGTGATTTCCCCTCGGGGTATGGCTACACCTTC. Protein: CATSDFPSGYGYTF.